The next 21 T cell receptor beta chains were all read from a single sample in a study of CXCR3-negative and CXCR3-positive naive CD8 T cells. Researchers prepared the TRB cDNA libraries using 5' RACE with UMI labels. TCRdb reprocessed the 5' RACE reads; each CDR3 protein has one entry and no DNA is given. The specimen's table records tens of thousands of distinct CDR3 sequences. The sample taken for sequencing was memory CD8+ T cells from blood. Source of these receptors: a human donor in good health. Some clones in this sample may be carry-over from other donors' samples.

The chain carries TRBV20-1 and TRBJ2-7; the D gene TCRdb calls, TRBD1, cannot be checked with no DNA. The germline gives CDR1 DFQATT, CDR2 SNEGSKA (reference sequence). This CDR3 contains 13 residues. CDR3 residues: CSARVRADYEQYF.

This chain links TRBV29-1 with TRBJ2-7; as DNA is missing, the TRBD1 call by TCRdb cannot be tested. Germline V gene lookup returns CDR1 SQVTM and CDR2 ANQGSEA. The CDR3 length is 14 residues. The CDR3 sequence: CSVGGGSAHYEQYF.

This chain connects TRBV6-5 to TRBJ2-2. The CDR3 has 15 amino acids. Germline V CDR1 and CDR2: MNHEY, SVGAGI. CDR3 sequence: CASSYGDANTGELFF.

The V call is TRBV29-1, the J call TRBJ2-2; TCRdb indicates TRBD1, and absent DNA this call remains unverified. Germline V lookup: CDR1 SQVTM, CDR2 ANQGSEA. This CDR3 contains 12 residues. CDR3 loop: CSVYQGSGELFF.

The chain combines TRBV5-1 with TRBJ1-1. The CDR3 is 14 residues long. Germline V CDR1 and CDR2: SGHRS, YFSETQ. This CDR3 is CASSLGRLNTEAFF.

The V call is TRBV6-2 or TRBV6-3, the J call TRBJ2-7; no DNA is available, so the TRBD2 call from TCRdb remains unchecked. The CDR3 length is 15 residues. Per the germline V gene, CDR1 is MNHEY and CDR2 is SVGEGT. This CDR3 is CASGHFGLAGYEQYF.

This chain links TRBV7-3 with TRBJ2-1; the TCRdb call, TRBD2, lacks DNA for checking. The CDR3 consists of 15 residues. Germline-derived CDR1 and CDR2 are SGHTA and FQGTGA. The CDR3 here is CASSLFGRALDEQFF.

The chain carries TRBV11-2 and TRBJ2-1; TCRdb's assignment of TRBD2 cannot be checked, as there is no DNA. The CDR3 covers 19 residues. Germline V gene lookup returns CDR1 SGHAT and CDR2 FQNNGV. The CDR3 loop is CASSSLGLADGLTYNEQFF. Full variable domain (outside the CDR3, taken from reference TRBV11-2 and TRBJ2-1): EAGVAQSPRYKIIEKRQSVAFWCNPISGHATLYWYQQILGQGPKLLIQFQNNGVVDDSQLPKDRFSAERLKGVDSTLKIQPAKLEDSAVYLCASSSLGLADGLTYNEQFFGPGTRLTVL.

This chain joins TRBV20-1 and TRBJ2-7; with no DNA, the TCRdb D assignment of TRBD2 cannot be verified. The CDR3 runs 14 residues. CDR1 and CDR2 (germline): DFQATT, SNEGSKA (reference sequence). The CDR3 sequence: CSATGTSGSYEQYF.

The chain uses TRBV7-2 and TRBJ2-1; the TCRdb call, TRBD1, lacks DNA for checking. The CDR3 loop spans 14 amino acids. Germline CDR1 reads SGHTA; CDR2 reads FQGNSA. The CDR3: CASSQGREYNEQFF.

The V call is TRBV7-9, the J call TRBJ2-7; as DNA is missing, the TRBD2 call by TCRdb cannot be tested. This CDR3 is 16 amino acids long. Germline CDR1 reads SEHNR; CDR2 reads FQNEAQ (reference sequence). This CDR3 is CASSLPPSGAAYEQYF.

This chain uses TRBV27 with TRBJ2-3; TCRdb gives TRBD2 as the D gene, but with no DNA this cannot be confirmed. This CDR3 has 17 amino acids. Germline loops: CDR1 MNHEY, CDR2 SMNVEV (reference sequence). The CDR3 here is CASSLSGGRVVTDTQYF.

This chain connects TRBV29-1 to TRBJ2-7; the TCRdb D gene call, TRBD1, has no DNA to confirm it. The germline V gene has CDR1 SQVTM and CDR2 ANQGSEA. This CDR3 has 12 residues. CDR3 loop: CSGRGMDYEQYF.

This chain uses TRBV11-1 with TRBJ2-2. CDR1 is SGHAT and CDR2 is FQDESV in the germline V gene (reference sequence). This CDR3 is built from 15 residues. Here the CDR3 reads CASSLSTHNTGELFF.

The gene calls are TRBV7-2 and TRBJ2-5; TCRdb gives TRBD2 as the D gene, but with no DNA this cannot be confirmed. The CDR3 length is 20 residues. CDR1 is SGHTA and CDR2 is FQGNSA in the germline V gene. CDR3 loop: CASSDRAHLLVAGEKETQYF.

This chain uses TRBV4-1 with TRBJ2-7; there is no DNA to check the TCRdb D call of TRBD1. Germline V gene sequence: CDR1 MGHRA, CDR2 YSYEKL. The CDR3 sequence is 16 residues long. The CDR3 sequence is CASSQHRTGGSYEQYF.

This chain connects TRBV3-1 to TRBJ1-2. The CDR3 is made up of 14 amino acids. CDR1 and CDR2 (germline): LGHDT, YNNKEL (reference sequence). CDR3 protein: CASSQGSAAYGYTF.

The chain links TRBV6-2 or TRBV6-3 to TRBJ1-5. The CDR3 has 13 amino acids. Per the germline V gene, CDR1 is MNHEY and CDR2 is SVGEGT. The CDR3 is CASRPRNDQPQHF.

The J gene is TRBJ1-3, the V gene TRBV20-1. The CDR3 is 14 residues long. The V gene's germline CDR1 is DFQATT and CDR2 SNEGSKA (reference sequence). The CDR3 here is CSARQLTAGNTIYF.

The genes are TRBV7-6 and TRBJ2-1. The V gene's germline CDR1 is SGHVS and CDR2 FNYEAQ. This CDR3 is 14 amino acids long. CDR3 in amino acids: CASSFVSGNNEQFF.

The chain is built from TRBV29-1 and TRBJ1-1. Per germline, CDR1 SQVTM and CDR2 ANQGSEA. The CDR3 is 12 amino acids. CDR3 amino acids: CSVEGEYTEAFF.